The 4 T cell receptor beta chains reported below all come from one sample, sequenced in a study of blood T cell repertoires in COVID-19. Sequencing used immunoSEQ multiplex PCR; TCRdb keeps in-frame clones, though not all of them. Here the sample spans fewer than 200,000 clones, approximately 85% being singletons. Sequences were obtained from peripheral blood. All receptors derive from a woman aged 60-75 years with acute or convalescent COVID-19.

This clone appeared a single time. J is TRBJ2-2 and V is TRBV28, with a tentative D call TRBD1 (6 bases). CDR1 is MDHEN and CDR2 is SYDVKM in the germline V gene. This CDR3 is built from 17 residues. V gave up 4 bases and J gave up 0 bases, with 15 bases separating them. The CDR3 loop reads CASSWGRGFSNTGELFF. The CDR3 DNA reads TGTGCCAGCAGTTGGGGCAGGGGTTTTTCGAACACCGGGGAGCTGTTTTTT.

In its sample, this clone was seen many times. The gene calls are TRBV2 and TRBJ1-2, with a tentative D call TRBD1 (5 bases). The ends were cut back, 6 bases at V and 4 bases at J, with 12 bases in the middle. CDR3 length equals 13 residues. Germline V gives CDR1 SNHLY, CDR2 FYNNEI. CDR3 sequence: CASSYYDSYGYTF. CDR3 in DNA: TGTGCCAGCAGCTACTACGACAGCTATGGCTACACCTTC.

In DNA, the CDR3 is TGTGCCAGCAGCGTGAACGGACTAGCGGGACTAGAGACCCAGTACTTC. It is translated as CASSVNGLAGLETQYF. The V and J genes are TRBV9 and TRBJ2-5; TRBD2 aligns across 12 bases. Germline loops: CDR1 SGDLS, CDR2 YYNGEE. Trimming removed 2 bases from V and 4 bases from J; junction bases left unmatched: 6. This CDR3 spans 16 amino acids.

V gene TRBV5-4 combines with J gene TRBJ1-2; 8 nucleotides align to TRBD1. This CDR3 spans 13 amino acids. Germline V CDR1 and CDR2: SGHNT, YYREEE (reference sequence). After removal of 4 bases from V and 4 bases from J, the junction contained 3 bases not matched to a gene. The CDR3 nucleotides read TGTGCCAGCAGCCCGACAGGGGCCTATGGCTACACCTTC. Amino acid sequence: CASSPTGAYGYTF.